This TCR beta chain was sequenced during a study of blood T cell repertoires in COVID-19. Profiling relied on immunoSEQ multiplex PCR, and the TCRdb table lists in-frame clones only, not all of them. The sample includes under 60,000 clones, approximately 80% of them seen just once. CDR1 SGHNT and CDR2 YYREEE come from the germline V gene (reference sequence). The CDR3 extends over 17 amino acids. The trim removed 4 bases at V and 7 bases at J, leaving 14 bases unmatched. The chain carries TRBV5-4 and TRBJ1-6; 7 bases fit TRBD1. Sequenced material: peripheral blood. The sequence was obtained from a man aged 30 to 45 with COVID-19, enrolled during active disease. CDR3 sequence (DNA): TGTGCCAGCAGCACGGGGGCCTTGGGACAGCGGAATTCACCCCTCCACTTT. Translated: CASSTGALGQRNSPLHF.